This T cell receptor (beta chain) was recorded in a study of identical twins (TCRdb year 2016). Concerning the study at large: TCR alpha and beta repertoires from monozygotic twins, unrelated adults of various ages and cord blood were deep-sequenced to test whether fetal clonotypes persist. To rule out contamination, replicate twin experiments were performed at different times with different library preparation protocols.

Points the paper makes about the study in general: Zero-insertion analyses could be partly confounded by invariant T cells such as MAIT and iNKT, though diverse VJ usage argued against such confounding for most clonotypes. Out-of-frame TCR alpha sharing in monozygotic twins was systematically underestimated by recombination models, whereas sharing between unrelated individuals was in agreement with the recombination models. A weaker excess of twin sharing was found in beta out-of-frame sequences because the signal-to-noise ratio was lowered by fewer shared sequences. Abundant cord blood beta clonotypes carried fewer insertions; young adult naive repertoires showed a weaker similar trend, while memory repertoires showed none. Compared with coincidental sharing between unrelated individuals, out-of-frame TCR alpha sequences shared between twins had an excess of sequences with low generation probability. Conclusions relied on cross-sectional statistical analysis, since the same donors could not be followed over many years.

The library was generated by 5' RACE. Sequencing took place on an Illumina HiSeq 2000. A universal primer binding site was introduced by template switching, and a unique molecular identifier was present in the final cDNA, enabling accurate counting of TCR cDNA molecules. Specific primers in the conserved constant-segment region were used to synthesize first-strand cDNA for TCR alpha and beta chains. To control for contamination, every cDNA library carried two barcodes: a SMART-Mk sample barcode plus Illumina barcodes. TruSeq adapter sequences along with Illumina sample barcodes were introduced in two successive PCR steps. TCR alpha and beta cDNA libraries were sequenced on the Illumina HiSeq platform with custom primers. The original methods were these. Unique molecular identifiers were extracted from raw reads with MiGEC, and CDR3 positions were determined with MiXCR. For each individual, recombination models were inferred using an EM algorithm with the repgenHMM and IGoR tools. Shared clonotype analysis was performed with the tcR package in R, normalizing sharing by the product of cloneset sizes. To study raw recombination free of thymic and clonal selection effects, out-of-frame nonproductive sequences were analyzed. The raw public reads went through TCRdb reprocessing: fastp at Q25, MiXCR clone calling, in-frame beta chains kept. One record per CDR3 amino acid sequence lists the most common genes and DNA. The V and J calls follow TCRdb's processing rather than the paper's. This sample lists nearly 650,000 distinct CDR3 sequences; under 8.5% were detected once. The ten largest clones add up to 1.6% of the sample.

CDR1 and CDR2 (SGHAT, FQNNGV) derive from the germline V gene. The cysteine opens and the phenylalanine closes a CDR3 of 16 amino acids. The read is trimmed to its CDR3 DNA, 48 bases read in frame from base 1. V is cut by 5 bases and J by 0 bases, and the space between the germline ends is 14 bases. This clonotype was observed many times. The antigen it recognizes is unknown. The sample holds no much larger clone one base away, and base qualities are not on file. All donors were healthy Caucasians. The twin cohort comprised three pairs of female monozygotic twins, all aged roughly 18 to 30 years. Peripheral blood mononuclear cells were the source from which RNA for the TCR libraries was isolated. Another study also made use of these data, one on yellow fever vaccine responses in identical twins. Reported in the second study: The T cell response to vaccination in identical twins was reported by the authors to appear partly convergent and partly personalized. In the study, vaccine-responding T cell clones were precisely tracked in identical twins.

The sequencing input was PBMCs. In this chain, TRBV11-2 is recombined with TRBJ2-1, with a weak D call of TRBD1 (6 bases match). This sequence was found in a woman younger than 35 in good health. The DNA sequence is as follows: TGTGCCAGCAGCGTGGAGGACAGCCGCTCCTACAATGAGCAGTTCTTC. This codes for CASSVEDSRSYNEQFF.